These 10 T cell receptor beta chains share one sample of origin, sequenced in a study of blood T cell repertoires in COVID-19. Assay: immunoSEQ multiplex PCR; the TCRdb copy retains only in-frame clones and omits some. The table has about 97,000 clones, about 80% seen once. The material sequenced was peripheral blood. These receptors all stem from a man in his sixties or seventies with acute or convalescent COVID-19.

The V gene is TRBV7-8, the J gene TRBJ1-5; 7 bases match TRBD1. V lost 4 bases and J lost 6; bases outside the gene matches: 6. The CDR3 contains 14 residues. CDR1 and CDR2 (germline): SGHVS, FQNEAQ. Here the CDR3 reads CASSSDRFPQPQHF. The CDR3 DNA reads as TGTGCCAGCAGCTCGGACAGGTTCCCTCAGCCCCAGCATTTT.

V gene TRBV19 combines with J gene TRBJ1-2; D is unclear. Trimming took off 3 bases at V and 2 bases at J, with 16 bases between the two ends. The germline gives CDR1 LNHDA, CDR2 SQIVND (reference sequence). There are 16 residues in the CDR3. As DNA, the CDR3 is TGTGCCAGTAGTATGATCTCGGGTGGATGGAACTATGGCTACACCTTC. It specifies CASSMISGGWNYGYTF.

The V gene is TRBV27, the J gene TRBJ1-2; TRBD1 matches at 7 bases. Germline values: CDR1 MNHEY, CDR2 SMNVEV (reference sequence). This CDR3 spans 12 amino acids. Germline trimming cut 6 bases from V and 8 bases from J; bases unmatched to any gene: 6. The CDR3 DNA follows: TGTGCCAGCAGGGGACAGTTCGGGGGCTACACCTTC. Translated: CASRGQFGGYTF.

This chain links TRBV28 with TRBJ1-2; maybe TRBD1 (5 bases). With 4 bases removed from V and 7 bases from J, the gap between germline ends came to 10 bases. This CDR3 is 12 amino acids long. Germline V gene data show CDR1 as MDHEN and CDR2 as SYDVKM. The CDR3 is CASSSFRAGYTF. The CDR3 coding sequence is TGTGCCAGCAGTTCCTTCAGGGCTGGCTACACCTTC.

The table lists this clone with a count of one. The V call is TRBV5-4, the J call TRBJ1-1, with D possibly being TRBD1 (5 bases). Trimming took 0 bases from V and 5 from J, leaving 8 bases between them. This CDR3 comprises 13 residues. CDR1 is SGHNT and CDR2 is YYREEE in the germline V gene (reference sequence). The CDR3 loop reads CASSLAAGTEAFF. CDR3 DNA sequence: TGTGCCAGCAGCTTGGCGGCAGGGACTGAAGCTTTCTTT.

This clone was counted only a few times. V gene TRBV6-5 combines with J gene TRBJ1-2, with D possibly TRBD1 on 6 matching bases. The CDR3 is made up of 13 amino acids. Germline loops: CDR1 MNHEY, CDR2 SVGAGI. V lost 5 bases, J lost 7 bases, and 14 bases lay in between. In DNA form, the CDR3 reads TGTGCCAGCAGTACTGTACAGGGATCTGGCTACACCTTC. Its translation is CASSTVQGSGYTF.

The chain employs TRBV24-1 and TRBJ1-6, with a weak D call TRBD1 (6 bases). Germline-derived CDR1 and CDR2 are KGHDR and SFDVKD. The CDR3 extends over 16 amino acids. V was trimmed by 2 bases and J by 7 bases, leaving 14 bases between them. The CDR3 here is CATSDSRVGANSPLHF. The CDR3 DNA reads as TGTGCCACCAGTGATTCCCGGGTGGGGGCAAATTCACCCCTCCACTTT.

The J gene is TRBJ1-4, the V gene TRBV4-2; 12 bases map to TRBD1. Germline loops: CDR1 LGHNA, CDR2 YNFKEQ. The junction had 9 bases not matched to a gene; V was cut back by 4 bases and J by 3 bases. This CDR3 has 18 residues. The CDR3 coding sequence is TGTGCCAGCAGCCGCGCCGGGACAGGGGGCTCGTCTAATGAAAAACTGTTTTTT. The encoded protein is CASSRAGTGGSSNEKLFF.

In DNA, the CDR3 is TGTGCCAGCAGTTTACCGGGGGTTACCTACGAGCAGTACTTC. Its protein product is CASSLPGVTYEQYF. V gene TRBV27 combines with J gene TRBJ2-7, with TRBD2 as a possible D gene (6 bases). The length of the CDR3 is 14 residues. Trimming shortened V by 2 bases and J by 2 bases, and 10 bases separated the two germline ends. CDR1 MNHEY and CDR2 SMNVEV come from the germline V gene (reference sequence).

This clone was counted between two and nine times. The chain joins TRBV15 to TRBJ2-5, with 9 bases aligning to TRBD2. The CDR3 has 15 amino acids. V lost 4 bases, J lost 2 bases, and 5 bases stayed unmatched. Germline CDR1 reads LNHNV; CDR2 reads YYDKDF (reference sequence). The CDR3 here is CATSNSGRLQETQYF. DNA of the CDR3: TGTGCCACCAGCAACAGCGGGAGGCTTCAAGAGACCCAGTACTTC.